The entry that follows covers one TCR beta chain sequence. The antigen is unknown. The record originates from a study of cytomegalovirus exposure and HLA in healthy donors. The donors were part of the validation cohort of 120 or so subjects. That cohort was separate from the first cohort, which comprised fewer than 800 subjects. Clones were read by immunoSEQ multiplex PCR, and TCRdb kept only the in-frame ones, dropping some. The table records 150,000 to 200,000 clones, roughly 82% of them present only once. The V segment lost 5 bases and the J segment 4 bases; nucleotides outside the gene matches: 7. The CDR3 covers 15 residues. In germline, CDR1 is MNHEY, CDR2 SVGAGI. Findings of the study overall: Researchers reported that a few CMV-associated chains were confirmed in vitro as CMV antigen-specific.

The sequencing sample was made of PBMCs. This sequence was found in a man between 18 and 35 years old in good health and CMV-seropositive. The chain is built from TRBV6-5 and TRBJ1-5; 8 bases are a match to TRBD1. The CDR3 coding sequence is TGTGCCAGCAGTCTGACAGGGGCCGGGAATCAGCCCCAGCATTTT. The encoded protein is CASSLTGAGNQPQHF.